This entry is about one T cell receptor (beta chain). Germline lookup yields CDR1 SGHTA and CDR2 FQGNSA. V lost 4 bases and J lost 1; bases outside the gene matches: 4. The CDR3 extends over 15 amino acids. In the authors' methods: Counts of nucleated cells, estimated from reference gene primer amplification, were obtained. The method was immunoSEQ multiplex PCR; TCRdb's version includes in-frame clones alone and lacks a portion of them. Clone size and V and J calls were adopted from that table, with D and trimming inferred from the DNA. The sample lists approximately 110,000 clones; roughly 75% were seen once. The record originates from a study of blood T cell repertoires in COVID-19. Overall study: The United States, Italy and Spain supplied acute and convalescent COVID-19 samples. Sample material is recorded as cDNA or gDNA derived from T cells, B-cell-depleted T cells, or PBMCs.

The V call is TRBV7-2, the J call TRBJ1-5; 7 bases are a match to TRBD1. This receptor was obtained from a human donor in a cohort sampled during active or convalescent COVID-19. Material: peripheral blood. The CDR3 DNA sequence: TGTGCCAGCAGCTCGGACAGGTCAAGCAATCAGCCCCAGCATTTT. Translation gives CASSSDRSSNQPQHF.